The clone carrying this T cell receptor beta chain was observed many times. Its cognate antigen is unknown. This entry is derived from a study of T cell repertoires in cytomegalovirus infection. Study-wide background: It was the public TCR beta signatures that indicated both CMV infection and matching HLA type. Study-level findings and limits: CMV carriers having the relevant HLA were flagged by cumulative public TCR beta family frequency. Clonotypes of TCR beta that were HLA-C-restricted and CMV-specific dominated the ex vivo response.

TCRdb re-called the reads through MiXCR, storing one row per CDR3 protein. The sample lists hundreds of thousands of distinct CDR3 sequences; around 9.5% were seen once. Material: PBMCs. The sequence came from a human donor in good health (CMV status not recorded). Some clones in this sample may be carry-over from other donors' samples.

The CDR3 DNA follows: TGTGCCAGCAGCTCCCCCGACACCTCCTACAATGAGCAGTTCTTC. This translates into CASSSPDTSYNEQFF. J is TRBJ2-1 and V is TRBV7-9, with D unclear. V shed 4 bases and J shed 0 bases, with 10 bases lying between them. The germline CDR1 and CDR2 sequences are SEHNR and FQNEAQ (reference sequence). This CDR3 region has 15 residues.